The rows below give T cell receptor beta chains drawn from one sample of a study of CD8+ T cells in alopecia areata. This table comes from immunoSEQ multiplex PCR, and its TCRdb copy is limited to in-frame clones, with some not included. The sample has 90,000 to 130,000 clones; 50% to 70% are singletons. Sequencing was carried out using NKG2D-low CD8+ T cells sorted from blood. Receptors originate from a human donor with alopecia areata. Both conserved end residues are part of each CDR3. The D gene is left open where the match is weak. Part of the rows lack a size; the others show once, few, many or a class for expanded clones.

j_call v_call d_call clone_size cdr3_nt cdr3_aa
TRBJ2-1 TRBV4-1 - - TGCGCCAGCAGCCAAGGTTCAGGGGGGTACAATGAGCAGTTCTTC CASSQGSGGYNEQFF
TRBJ2-2 TRBV4-1 - - TGCGCCAGCAGCCCAACAGGCACCGGGGAGCTGTTTTTT CASSPTGTGELFF
TRBJ2-1 TRBV4-2 - - TGTGCCAGCAGCCAAGCCGTTGAGCAAGGAGGCAATGAGCAGTTCTTC CASSQAVEQGGNEQFF
TRBJ2-7 TRBV27 - - TGTGCCAGCAGTATAACAGGGTCCGAGCAGTACTTC CASSITGSEQYF
TRBJ2-3 TRBV28 - few TGTGCCAGCAGTAGTACAGATACGCAGTATTTT CASSSTDTQYF
TRBJ2-5 TRBV20-1 TRBD1 - TGCAGTGCGTCAGGGGGCAAGACCCAGTACTTC CSASGGKTQYF
TRBJ2-1 TRBV7-8 TRBD2 - TGTGCCAGCAGGGGGAGGGCCGGGAATGAGCAGTTCTTC CASRGRAGNEQFF
TRBJ2-1 TRBV28 - - TGTGCCAGCAGTTCCGGGAGTGGGAGGAGCAATGAGCAGTTCTTC CASSSGSGRSNEQFF
TRBJ2-7 TRBV15 - - TGTGCCACCTCAAAGGCGGGGGAGCAGTACTTC CATSKAGEQYF
TRBJ2-1 TRBV10-3 - few TGTGCCATCAATGGGGGCCCCTACAATGAGCAGTTCTTC CAINGGPYNEQFF
TRBJ2-1 TRBV29-1 - - TGCAGCGTTGAGAGCGGAGGGGGGACCAATGAGCAGTTCTTC CSVESGGGTNEQFF
TRBJ2-1 TRBV28 - - TGTGCCAGCAGTAAACTTGGGCGGAAATACAATGAGCAGTTCTTC CASSKLGRKYNEQFF
TRBJ2-7 TRBV13 - - TGTGCCAGCAGCTTAGGATCAGGGGCCTACGAGCAGTACTTC CASSLGSGAYEQYF
TRBJ1-5 TRBV4-1 - many TGCGCCAGCAGCCCCTCCCCCGGGAGCAATCAGCCCCAGCATTTT CASSPSPGSNQPQHF
TRBJ2-3 TRBV29-1 - few TGCAGCGTTGAAGTCACAGGACACAGCACAGATACGCAGTATTTT CSVEVTGHSTDTQYF
TRBJ2-7 TRBV7-6 - - TGTGCCAGCAGCTTAGCAGGGGAAGAGGACGAGCAGTACTTC CASSLAGEEDEQYF
TRBJ2-7 TRBV6-1 - - TGTGCCAGCAGTGAATTCGGGTGGAGCTACGAGCAGTACTTC CASSEFGWSYEQYF
TRBJ1-2 TRBV27 - - TGTGCCAGCAGTTCCCCTTCCGGCAGGGGTTTTGGGGAGGACGGCTACACCTTC CASSSPSGRGFGEDGYTF
TRBJ2-4 TRBV28 - few TGTGCCAGCAGCCCAGGAGTGAAGGCGGTGATTCAGTACTTC CASSPGVKAVIQYF
TRBJ2-5 TRBV27 - - TGTGCCAGCAGCCACCTCCAAGAGACCCAGTACTTC CASSHLQETQYF
TRBJ2-1 TRBV28 TRBD2 few TGTGCCAGCACTGGGACTAGCGGGAGATGGATCGACAATGAGCAGTTCTTC CASTGTSGRWIDNEQFF
TRBJ2-7 TRBV11-2 - - TGTGCCAGCAGCTTACCACCCCCGGGCCTAACCTACGAGCAGTACTTC CASSLPPPGLTYEQYF
TRBJ1-1 TRBV9 - - TGTGCCAGCAGCCTCAGCGGGGGGGCTGAAGCTTTCTTT CASSLSGGAEAFF
TRBJ2-7 TRBV4-1 - few TGCGCCAGCAGCCAAGTCAGTACTTCCTACGAGCAGTACTTC CASSQVSTSYEQYF
TRBJ2-2 TRBV7-3 - - TGTGCCAGCAGCCCCTTCGGGGGGAACACCGGGGAGCTGTTTTTT CASSPFGGNTGELFF
TRBJ2-1 TRBV7-3 - few TGTGCCAGCAGCTTATCGGTGGGGATATACAATGAGCAGTTCTTC CASSLSVGIYNEQFF
TRBJ2-1 TRBV9 TRBD2 - TGTGCCAGCGGGCGGGGGGTTGAGCAGTTCTTC CASGRGVEQFF
TRBJ1-3 TRBV4-1 - - TGCGCCAGCAGCCAAGAATCCACAAACTCTGGAAACACCATATATTTT CASSQESTNSGNTIYF
TRBJ1-1 TRBV13 TRBD1 once TGTGCCAGCAGCTTAGCCCAACAGGGGCTTGAAGCTTTCTTT CASSLAQQGLEAFF
TRBJ1-1 TRBV2 - - TGTGCCAGCAGTGTGCCAGGGGCCACTGAAGCTTTCTTT CASSVPGATEAFF
TRBJ2-7 TRBV13 - once TGTGCCAGCAGCGGGATCTCCTACGAGCAGTACTTC CASSGISYEQYF
TRBJ2-3 TRBV29-1 - - TGCAGCGTTGACAGCGGCGCAGATACGCAGTATTTT CSVDSGADTQYF
TRBJ2-3 TRBV6-5 - - TGTGCCAGCAGCCCCCCGGGCCGCACAGATACGCAGTATTTT CASSPPGRTDTQYF
TRBJ2-4 TRBV9 - - TGTGCCAGCAGCGTAGGGACAAATATAGCCAAAAACATTCAGTACTTC CASSVGTNIAKNIQYF
TRBJ1-1 TRBV27 TRBD1 - TGTGCCAGCAGTCGTTTAACAGGGGGATCGAACGCTGAAGCTTTCTTT CASSRLTGGSNAEAFF
TRBJ2-3 TRBV28 - - TGTGCCAGCAGTAACGGTGGGGGAACCCAGTATTTT CASSNGGGTQYF
TRBJ2-5 TRBV6-6 - - TGTGCCAGCAGTTACTCGATCAGCCAAGAGACCCAGTACTTC CASSYSISQETQYF
TRBJ2-2 TRBV13 - - TGTGCCAGCAGCATCGGGACCGGACGAACCGGGGAGCTGTTTTTT CASSIGTGRTGELFF
TRBJ2-1 TRBV27 - once TGTGCCAGCAGTGGTAGCGGAAGCTCCTACAATGAGCAGTTCTTC CASSGSGSSYNEQFF
TRBJ2-1 TRBV7-9 - few TGTGCCAGCAGGGTTAGCCTGGATGAGCAGTTCTTC CASRVSLDEQFF
TRBJ2-3 TRBV9 TRBD2 - TGTGCCAGCAGCAATCTTGGTAGCGGGAATCCAGATACGCAGTATTTT CASSNLGSGNPDTQYF
TRBJ2-3 TRBV28 TRBD2 - TGTGCCAGCTTTACTAGCGGGACCGCACCAGATACGCAGTATTTT CASFTSGTAPDTQYF
TRBJ2-1 TRBV28 - - TGTGCCAGCAGCTGGACCAATGAGCAGTTCTTC CASSWTNEQFF